Listed here are 20 T cell receptor beta chains from one sample, sequenced in a study of CD8 T cells in ankylosing spondylitis (dated by TCRdb to about 2017). Libraries were made using 5' RACE. Sequencing took place on an Illumina HiSeq 2500. TCRdb itself trimmed the public reads at Q25 with fastp, ran MiXCR and retained productive beta chains. Rows are unified per CDR3 protein, each entry keeping the most common DNA and genes. Within this sample are roughly 130,000 distinct CDR3 sequences, with approximately 8.4% of them counted one time only. 7.3% of the sample is in the top ten clones. The sample comprised synovial fluid, either unsorted or a sorted T cell fraction (not recorded which). These receptors all come from a male donor with ankylosing spondylitis.

This clonotype was counted ten times or more. The CDR3 coding sequence is TGTGCCAGCAATCCGGGACAGCCGGGCTATGGCTACACCTTC. Its translation is CASNPGQPGYGYTF. The chain uses TRBV6-4 and TRBJ1-2; TRBD1 aligns across 7 bases. With 7 bases clipped from V and 4 bases from J, the junction kept 9 bases outside the gene matches. CDR3 size: 14 residues. Germline CDR1 is MRHNA and CDR2 is SNTAGT.

This clonotype was seen ten or more times. V usage is TRBV7-8 and J usage is TRBJ2-5, with TRBD2 matching over 10 bases. With V trimmed by 5 bases and J by 4 bases, 16 bases remained unmatched. CDR1 and CDR2 from the germline V gene are SGHVS and FQNEAQ. This CDR3 is 18 amino acids long. As DNA, the CDR3 is TGTGCCAGCAGCGACCTTAGCGGGGGGATCGTATTTTTAGAGACCCAGTACTTC. This encodes CASSDLSGGIVFLETQYF.

The table lists this clonotype with many counts. The chain combines TRBV4-3 with TRBJ1-5; 9 bases are shared with TRBD1. Germline assignment: CDR1 LGHNA and CDR2 YSLEER. The CDR3 consists of 14 residues. With 4 bases clipped from V and 5 bases from J, the junction kept 3 bases outside the gene matches. The CDR3 region is CASSPRTGDQPQHF. In nucleotides, the CDR3 is TGCGCCAGCAGCCCTCGGACAGGGGATCAGCCCCAGCATTTT.

This clonotype was seen once. A much larger clone differs from this one at a single base, so this may be a read error. V and J are TRBV4-2 and TRBJ2-3; 16 bases align to TRBD2. This CDR3 has 19 residues. CDR1 and CDR2 (germline): LGHNA, YNFKEQ. The ends lost 7 bases at V and 3 bases at J; junction bases unmatched: 13. DNA for the CDR3: TGTGCCAGCACCCACCAAGGGACTAGCGGGGGGGGCATTACAGATACGCAGTATTTT. It codes for CASTHQGTSGGGITDTQYF.

The table lists this clonotype with many counts. The chain uses TRBV7-6 and TRBJ1-1; the match to TRBD1 covers 11 bases. Per the germline V gene, CDR1 is SGHVS and CDR2 is FNYEAQ. V lost 3 bases to trimming and J lost 1 base; unmatched junction nucleotides: 1. The CDR3 has 15 residues. The CDR3 spells CASSFGTGGNTEAFF. The CDR3 bases are TGTGCCAGCAGCTTTGGGACAGGGGGGAACACTGAAGCTTTCTTT.

This clonotype was seen repeatedly, ten times or more. This chain joins TRBV12-3 or TRBV12-4 and TRBJ2-7, with D unresolved. The V gene lost 4 bases and the J gene lost 2 bases, with 9 bases spanning the gap. The CDR3 covers 13 residues. The CDR3 bases are TGTGCCAGCAGTTCGACACCCACCTACGAGCAGTACTTC. It translates to CASSSTPTYEQYF.

Many counts were recorded for this clonotype. The chain has TRBV6-5 and TRBJ1-4; D uncertain. CDR3 length: 16 residues. In germline, CDR1 is MNHEY, CDR2 SVGAGI. The V and J ends lost 2 bases and 5 bases respectively, with 15 bases between them. The CDR3 coding sequence is TGTGCCAGCAGTTACCGTGGGTCCCGGGGAAATGAAAAACTGTTTTTT. Protein product: CASSYRGSRGNEKLFF.

There are a few counts of this clonotype. The V gene is TRBV7-2, the J gene TRBJ2-1; D gene ambiguous. This CDR3 spans 15 amino acids. Trimming took 2 bases from V and 1 from J, leaving 9 bases between them. CDR1 and CDR2 (germline): SGHTA, FQGNSA. CDR3 loop: CASSLLGDSYNEQFF. The CDR3 DNA reads TGTGCCAGCAGCTTATTAGGAGATTCCTACAATGAGCAGTTCTTC.

The chain is built from TRBV4-3 and TRBJ1-1, with 10 bases that match TRBD1. The V gene's germline CDR1 is LGHNA and CDR2 YSLEER. V trimming: 3 bases; J trimming: 6 bases; junction bases outside the gene matches: 10. CDR3 length equals 16 residues. CDR3 DNA: TGCGCCAGCAGCCAGACTAACCGGGACAGGGGTGCTGAAGCTTTCTTT. Protein sequence: CASSQTNRDRGAEAFF.

This clonotype appeared many times. V is TRBV27 and J is TRBJ2-1, with D maybe TRBD2 (7 bases). CDR3 length equals 14 residues. Germline V CDR1 and CDR2: MNHEY, SMNVEV (reference sequence). Between the trimmed V and J ends, which lost 7 bases and 1 base, there was a span of 11 bases. CDR3 residues: CASTRGGSYNEQFF. The CDR3 nucleotides read TGTGCCAGCACAAGGGGGGGATCCTACAATGAGCAGTTCTTC.

This clonotype was seen more than once but under ten times. V gene TRBV20-1 combines with J gene TRBJ2-7, with D hard to call. This CDR3 has 12 residues. V lost 6 bases and J 4 bases, leaving 13 bases between the germline ends. CDR1 DFQATT and CDR2 SNEGSKA come from the germline V gene (reference sequence). The CDR3 coding sequence is TGCAGTGCCCCGCTCCTAGAATACGAGCAGTACTTC. It yields the protein CSAPLLEYEQYF.

This sequence joins TRBV7-9 and TRBJ2-7; D is possibly TRBD2 (6 bases). Trimming pared 3 bases from V and 0 bases from J, leaving 15 bases between. This CDR3 has 16 residues. Germline-derived CDR1 and CDR2 are SEHNR and FQNEAQ (reference sequence). The CDR3 DNA follows: TGTGCCAGCAGCTTCTCGCCACCGGGACTCTCCTACGAGCAGTACTTC. Translated, it gives CASSFSPPGLSYEQYF.

This clonotype was recorded a few times. This chain links TRBV7-2 with TRBJ2-7; TRBD2 is a possible D gene (7 bases). The CDR3 sequence is 15 residues long. V was pared by 0 bases and J by 3 bases, with 12 bases between. Germline V CDR1 and CDR2: SGHTA, FQGNSA. The CDR3 nucleotides are TGTGCCAGCAGCTTAGCGGCAGGGGAGGGCTACGAGCAGTACTTC. Translating gives CASSLAAGEGYEQYF.

The table lists this clonotype with many counts. The rearrangement uses TRBV9 and TRBJ1-6; D is unclear. V lost 4 bases and J 7 bases, leaving 9 bases between the germline ends. In germline, CDR1 is SGDLS, CDR2 YYNGEE. The CDR3 is made up of 13 amino acids. The CDR3 DNA sequence: TGTGCCAGCAGCTACAGAGGAAATTCACCCCTCCACTTT. Its protein is CASSYRGNSPLHF.

This clonotype was recorded at least ten times. The chain carries TRBV3-1 and TRBJ2-7; TRBD1 might be the D (5 bases). CDR1 and CDR2 from the germline V gene are LGHDT and YNNKEL (reference sequence). The CDR3 is 14 residues long. V lost 5 bases and J 7 bases, leaving 18 bases between the germline ends. CDR3 in DNA: TGTGCCAGCAGCGAGCACGCCAAGGGGCGGGAGCAGTACTTC. Its protein product is CASSEHAKGREQYF.

This clonotype came up many times. The chain uses TRBV27 and TRBJ2-7; TRBD2 matches at 15 bases. V gave up 4 bases and J gave up 4 bases; unmatched junction bases: 5. The germline CDR1 and CDR2 sequences are MNHEY and SMNVEV (reference sequence). The CDR3 covers 16 residues. The CDR3 region has the DNA TGTGCCAGCAGTTCCGGGACTAGCGGGAGGTTGTACGAGCAGTACTTC. Its translation is CASSSGTSGRLYEQYF.

This clonotype has a count of ten or more. The rearrangement uses TRBV7-2 and TRBJ2-1; D uncertain. CDR1 is SGHTA, CDR2 FQGNSA, per germline. The CDR3 covers 15 residues. The germline V and J ends were trimmed by 1 base and 4 bases, with 11 bases remaining between them. In DNA form, the CDR3 reads TGTGCCAGCAGCTTAGGAATTTTAGCTTACAATGAGCAGTTCTTC. This codes for CASSLGILAYNEQFF.

This clonotype has a count of ten or more. The chain uses TRBV20-1 and TRBJ2-7, with 11 bases that match TRBD2. CDR3 length: 14 amino acids. The germline V gene encodes CDR1 DFQATT and CDR2 SNEGSKA (reference sequence). Trimming cost V 6 bases and J 4 bases; bases outside gene matches: 8. The DNA for the CDR3 is TGCAGTGCCTTAATTAGCGGGAGGGGATACGAGCAGTACTTC. Translated, it gives CSALISGRGYEQYF.

This clonotype has only a few counts. This chain connects TRBV6-2 or TRBV6-3 to TRBJ2-7; D perhaps matches TRBD2 (6 bases). The CDR3 loop spans 14 amino acids. The V end lost 9 bases, the J end lost 3 bases, and 18 bases lay between the germline ends. Germline V CDR1 and CDR2: MNHEY, SVGEGT. CDR3 DNA: TGTGCCAGTTCTAGGGGAGGAGGAATCTACGAGCAGTACTTC. Translating gives CASSRGGGIYEQYF.

This clonotype was detected many times. The genes are TRBV27 and TRBJ1-1; tentatively, D is TRBD1 (5 bases). V was trimmed by 4 bases and J by 7 bases, leaving 10 bases between them. Per germline, CDR1 MNHEY and CDR2 SMNVEV (reference sequence). This CDR3 contains 12 residues. The CDR3 DNA reads as TGTGCCAGCAGTTGGAGGGACGGTGAAGCTTTCTTT. Protein: CASSWRDGEAFF.